The rows below give T cell receptor beta chains drawn from one sample of a study of cytomegalovirus exposure and HLA in healthy donors. Data came from immunoSEQ multiplex PCR; TCRdb stores just in-frame clones and leaves some out. The sample consists of under 150,000 clones, 70% to 80% of them appearing once. The sample taken for sequencing was PBMCs. These receptors all stem from a woman in her twenties or thirties in good health and CMV-seropositive. Both conserved end residues are part of each CDR3. Each record gives: V gene, J gene, CDR3 protein.

>TRBV10-3|TRBJ1-1
CAIRGQGTNTEAFF
>TRBV11-2|TRBJ2-2
CASSSRRLAGVWDTGELFF
>TRBV19|TRBJ1-4
CASSRQGFGEKLFF
>TRBV9|TRBJ2-3
CASSTRLAGGRGGSIDTQYF
>TRBV14|TRBJ2-7
CASSSLPGQGTPYEQYF
>TRBV6-5|TRBJ2-3
CASTYRREGTQYF
>TRBV7-9|TRBJ2-7
CASSDRAGTGSYEQYF
>TRBV13|TRBJ1-2
CASSPTQGANYGYTF
>TRBV25-1|TRBJ1-1
CASTGTGGRNTEAFF
>TRBV6-4|TRBJ2-5
CASSGAPSSGGPSQYF
>TRBV18|TRBJ1-2
CASSTDAGAADYGYTF
>TRBV6-1|TRBJ2-7
CASIGGGAYEQYF
>TRBV11-3|TRBJ2-2
CASSSTGYLGGELFF
>TRBV2|TRBJ1-5
CSSSEGGPVNQPQHF
>TRBV7-9|TRBJ1-2
CASRAGGAPGGYTF
>TRBV2|TRBJ2-2
CASRTGFTGELFF
>TRBV7-2|TRBJ1-3
CASRQPSTGNTIYF
>TRBV10-1|TRBJ1-4
CASSESPTDLNEKLFF
>TRBV29-1|TRBJ1-1
CSVEGQIMNTEAFF
>TRBV9|TRBJ1-2
CASFGHRQGGYTF
>TRBV19|TRBJ1-4
CASSIDIPRSREKLFF
>TRBV11-3|TRBJ1-4
CASSLAVSTGFYEKLFF
>TRBV6-5|TRBJ2-3
CASSLKREGLADTQYF
>TRBV30|TRBJ1-4
CAWKGIASRNEKLFF
>TRBV25-1|TRBJ1-3
CASSPIGQGAGNTIYF
>TRBV4-1|TRBJ2-7
CASSQPTAYSYEQYF
>TRBV18|TRBJ1-1
CASSLGQGITEAFF
>TRBV11-3|TRBJ1-1
CASSDTPENGEAFF
>TRBV5-6|TRBJ1-1
CASSRREALSNTEAFF
>TRBV5-8|TRBJ1-2
CASILAGGYGYTF
>TRBV4-1|TRBJ2-7
CASSPTSGGFYEQYF
>TRBV4-1|TRBJ1-1
CASRGILRGTEAFF
>TRBV2|TRBJ2-7
CASRGASGGFEQYF
>TRBV5-1|TRBJ1-1
CASSLSTGNTEAFF
>TRBV2|TRBJ2-7
CASGGGLGGLSEQYF
>TRBV14|TRBJ1-2
CASSRDRNYYGYTF
>TRBV10-3|TRBJ2-5
CAISESLWGGIQETQYF
>TRBV18|TRBJ2-3
CASSPTRGVRADTQYF
>TRBV5-1|TRBJ2-6
CASSFGGSGANVLTF
>TRBV19|TRBJ2-1
CASSILPGTSSYNEQFF
>TRBV19|TRBJ1-2
CASSISPDGIYGYTF
>TRBV19|TRBJ1-5
CASSALPDQPQHF
>TRBV2|TRBJ1-1
CASSNTNTEAFF
>TRBV10-2|TRBJ1-2
CASSETSGTGGWYGYTF
>TRBV13|TRBJ1-3
CASSLGRPGGNSGNTIYF
>TRBV6-6|TRBJ1-1
CASTSTGTEAFF
>TRBV5-1|TRBJ2-1
CASSLAGVAEYNEQFF
>TRBV5-5|TRBJ1-5
CASSADRGGGQPQHF
>TRBV25-1|TRBJ2-1
CASRGAGSGKHSYNEQFF
>TRBV10-3|TRBJ2-3
CAIKGSGTDTQYF
>TRBV5-1|TRBJ1-5
CASSTDGNQPQHF
>TRBV2|TRBJ2-2
CASSASTNTGELFF
>TRBV10-1|TRBJ2-7
CASSEGQGEQYF
>TRBV19|TRBJ1-2
CASSIDINYGYTF